Following are 10 T cell receptor beta chains from one sample sequenced in a study of cytomegalovirus exposure and HLA in healthy donors (dated by TCRdb to about 2017). To prepare the library, the immunoSEQ multiplex PCR assay was applied. A mixture of 60 forward primers for TCR Vbeta segments and 13 reverse primers for TCR Jbeta segments was used in the multiplex PCR. Held by TCRdb, this immuneACCESS table contains in-frame sequences only and omits some clones. Under half of the omission traces to an unresolved V gene where checked; the cause of the rest is unknown. For this sample there are about 150,000 clones; about 74% appear just once. The ten largest account for 4.3% of the sample. Sequencing was carried out using PBMCs. The receptors originated from a man between 18 and 29 years old in good health and CMV-seropositive.

This chain joins TRBV12-2 and TRBJ2-3; the tabulated D call, TRBD2, remains unverified against the DNA. TRBV12-2 is marked as a pseudogene. The CDR3 consists of 15 residues. CDR3: CASRLGTPSTDTQYF. In DNA, the CDR3 is TGTGCAAGTCGCCTGGGGACTCCTAGCACAGATACGCAGTATTTT.

The rearrangement joins TRBV6-5 to TRBJ1-2; no clear D. Trimming left V 6 bases short and J 0 bases short, with 8 bases between. The CDR3 contains 13 residues. CDR1 MNHEY and CDR2 SVGAGI come from the germline V gene. The CDR3 region has the DNA TGTGCCAGCAGACTGTCGTCTAACTATGGCTACACCTTC. It yields the protein CASRLSSNYGYTF.

V gene TRBV6-1 combines with J gene TRBJ2-1, with 7 bases fitting TRBD1. J lost 6 bases, V lost 6 bases, and 8 bases had no gene match. The length of the CDR3 is 14 residues. CDR1 and CDR2 from the germline V gene are MNHNS and SASEGT. The CDR3 loop is CASRRGGLANEQFF. The DNA for the CDR3 is TGTGCCAGCAGGAGAGGGGGCTTGGCCAATGAGCAGTTCTTC.

This clone appeared a few times. The chain joins TRBV7-2 to TRBJ2-3; D is undetermined. The V gene lost 5 bases and the J gene lost 3 bases, with 12 bases spanning the gap. The CDR3 is 14 residues long. Germline V gene sequence: CDR1 SGHTA, CDR2 FQGNSA. This chain's CDR3 is CASSARVRTDTQYF. CDR3 nucleotides: TGTGCCAGCAGCGCCCGGGTCCGGACAGATACGCAGTATTTT.

The gene calls are TRBV18 and TRBJ1-5; 9 nucleotides match TRBD1. Trimming at V came to 4 bases and at J to 6 bases, leaving 4 bases not matched to a gene. CDR1 is KGHSH and CDR2 is LQKENI in the germline V gene. The CDR3 totals 14 residues. Here the CDR3 DNA reads TGTGCCAGCTCACGGGGGGGACAGGGTCAGCCCCAGCATTTT. Its translation is CASSRGGQGQPQHF.

This clone turned up a few times. The chain carries TRBV5-1 and TRBJ1-4; D gene unclear. The CDR3 is made up of 13 amino acids. V lost 0 bases to trimming and J lost 7 bases, with 7 bases between them. Germline V gene lookup returns CDR1 SGHRS and CDR2 YFSETQ. For the CDR3, the DNA is TGCGCCAGCAGCTTGGGAAAGAGTGAAAAACTGTTTTTT. Its translation: CASSLGKSEKLFF.

As DNA, the CDR3 is TGTGCCAGCGTTGGAGGACAGGGTTCCTACGAGCAGTACTTC. Protein product: CASVGGQGSYEQYF. The genes are TRBV28 and TRBJ2-7, with 8 nucleotides matching TRBD1. This CDR3 has 14 residues. V shed 8 bases, J shed 1 base, and the junction held 7 bases outside the gene matches. Germline CDR1 reads MDHEN; CDR2 reads SYDVKM.

The rearrangement uses TRBV19 and TRBJ2-4; possible D gene TRBD2, 5 bases. Germline assignment: CDR1 LNHDA and CDR2 SQIVND (reference sequence). CDR3 size: 19 residues. Trimming left V 3 bases short and J 0 bases short, with 21 bases between. CDR3 DNA sequence: TGTGCCAGTAGTATGGGGAGTCTTTTCTATCCTATAGCCAAAAACATTCAGTACTTC. As protein: CASSMGSLFYPIAKNIQYF.

The V gene is TRBV7-6, the J gene TRBJ2-3; 8 bases line up with TRBD2. The CDR3 sequence is 13 residues long. The germline V gene has CDR1 SGHVS and CDR2 FNYEAQ. Trimming at V came to 8 bases and at J to 2 bases, leaving 3 bases not matched to a gene. The DNA for the CDR3 is TGTGCCAGCGCAGCGGGAGCCACAGATACGCAGTATTTT. Its translation: CASAAGATDTQYF.

The chain is built from TRBV19 and TRBJ1-3; D ambiguous. Germline lookup yields CDR1 LNHDA and CDR2 SQIVND (reference sequence). CDR3 length: 12 residues. Trimming took 5 bases from V and 3 from J, leaving 5 bases between them. The CDR3 is CASSQLGNTIYF. DNA of the CDR3: TGTGCCAGTAGTCAACTTGGAAACACCATATATTTT.